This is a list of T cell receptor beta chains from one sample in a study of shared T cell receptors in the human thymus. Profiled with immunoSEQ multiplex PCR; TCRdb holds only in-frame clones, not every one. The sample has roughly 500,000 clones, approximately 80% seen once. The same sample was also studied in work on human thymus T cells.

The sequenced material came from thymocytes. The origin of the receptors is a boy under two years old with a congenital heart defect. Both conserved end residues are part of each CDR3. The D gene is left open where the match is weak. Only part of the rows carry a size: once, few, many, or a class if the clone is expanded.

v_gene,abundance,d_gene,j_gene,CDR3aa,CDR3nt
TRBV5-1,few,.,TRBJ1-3,CASSLGQQISGNTIYF,TGCGCCAGCAGCTTGGGACAGCAGATTTCTGGAAACACCATATATTTT
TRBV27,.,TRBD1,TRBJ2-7,CASSLGQVRYEQYF,TGTGCCAGCAGTTTAGGACAGGTCCGCTACGAGCAGTACTTC
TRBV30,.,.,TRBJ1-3,CAYSRGSGNTIYF,TGTGCCTACTCCCGAGGGTCTGGAAACACCATATATTTT
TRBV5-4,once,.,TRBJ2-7,CASSLFFMEASIGYEQYF,TGTGCCAGCAGCTTGTTCTTCATGGAGGCTAGTATAGGCTACGAGCAGTACTTC
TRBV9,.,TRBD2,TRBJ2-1,CASSPHVSSGGYSYNEQFF,TGTGCCAGCAGCCCACACGTTTCTAGCGGGGGATACTCCTACAATGAGCAGTTCTTC
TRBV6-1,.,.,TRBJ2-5,CASSHFGRGETQYF,TGTGCCAGCAGTCACTTCGGGAGAGGGGAGACCCAGTACTTC
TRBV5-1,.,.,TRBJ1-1,CASSWTVRGPPENTEAFF,TGCGCCAGCAGCTGGACGGTCAGGGGCCCCCCGGAGAACACTGAAGCTTTCTTT
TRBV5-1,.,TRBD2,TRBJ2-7,CASSFDGTSGSLSYEQYF,TGCGCCAGCAGCTTTGACGGGACTAGCGGGTCCCTCTCCTACGAGCAGTACTTC
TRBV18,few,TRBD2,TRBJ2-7,CASSGLAESYEQYF,TGTGCCAGCTCGGGACTAGCGGAGTCCTACGAGCAGTACTTC
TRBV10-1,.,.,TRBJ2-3,CASSESQPETTDTQYF,TGCGCCAGCAGTGAGTCGCAGCCGGAGACCACAGATACGCAGTATTTT
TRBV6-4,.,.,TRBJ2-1,CARGGRGFNEQFF,TGTGCCAGAGGAGGTCGGGGATTCAATGAGCAGTTCTTC
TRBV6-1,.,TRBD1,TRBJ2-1,CASSERWTGDSYNEQFF,TGTGCCAGCAGTGAAAGGTGGACAGGGGACTCCTACAATGAGCAGTTCTTC
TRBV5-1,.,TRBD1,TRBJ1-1,CASRITGTGLTEAFF,TGCGCCAGCAGAATAACCGGGACAGGGTTGACTGAAGCTTTCTTT
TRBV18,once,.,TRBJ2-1,CASSPEGRGTYEQFF,TGTGCCAGCTCACCAGAGGGCCGGGGTACGTATGAGCAGTTCTTC
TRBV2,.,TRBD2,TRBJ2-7,CASRTTSGLSYEQYF,TGTGCCAGCAGGACGACTAGCGGGTTATCCTACGAGCAGTACTTC